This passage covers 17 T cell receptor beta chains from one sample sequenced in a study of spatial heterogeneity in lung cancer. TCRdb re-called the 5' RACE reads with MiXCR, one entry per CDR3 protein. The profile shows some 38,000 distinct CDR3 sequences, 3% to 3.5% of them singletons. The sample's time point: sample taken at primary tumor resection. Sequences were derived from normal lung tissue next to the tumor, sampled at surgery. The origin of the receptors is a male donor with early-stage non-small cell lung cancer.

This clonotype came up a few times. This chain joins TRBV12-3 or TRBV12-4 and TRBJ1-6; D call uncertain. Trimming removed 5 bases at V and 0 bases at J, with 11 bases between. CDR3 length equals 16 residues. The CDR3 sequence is CASSIQWSSYNSPLHF. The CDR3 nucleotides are TGTGCCAGCAGTATCCAGTGGAGCTCCTATAATTCACCCCTCCACTTT.

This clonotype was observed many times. CDR3 loop: CASSVSGTGGFYEQYF. The CDR3 DNA sequence: TGTGCCAGCAGTGTATCCGGGACAGGGGGATTCTACGAGCAGTACTTC. The chain joins TRBV6-5 to TRBJ2-7; 11 nucleotides align to TRBD1. CDR1 and CDR2 from the germline V gene are MNHEY and SVGAGI. Trimming cost V 5 bases and J 3 bases; bases outside gene matches: 9. The CDR3 sequence is 16 residues long.

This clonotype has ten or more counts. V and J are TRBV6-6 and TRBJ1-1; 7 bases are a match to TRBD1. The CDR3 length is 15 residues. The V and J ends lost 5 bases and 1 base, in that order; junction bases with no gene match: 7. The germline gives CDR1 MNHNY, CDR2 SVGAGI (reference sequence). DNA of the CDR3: TGTGCCAGCAGTCCGACAGGGAGGAAGAACACTGAAGCTTTCTTT. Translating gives CASSPTGRKNTEAFF.

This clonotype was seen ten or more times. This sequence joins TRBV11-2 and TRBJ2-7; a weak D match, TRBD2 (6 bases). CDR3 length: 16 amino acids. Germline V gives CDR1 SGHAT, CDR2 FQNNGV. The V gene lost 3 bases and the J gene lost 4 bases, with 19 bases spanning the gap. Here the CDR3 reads CASSFVVSAGRYEQYF. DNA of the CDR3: TGTGCCAGCAGCTTCGTTGTCTCGGCGGGAAGATACGAGCAGTACTTC.

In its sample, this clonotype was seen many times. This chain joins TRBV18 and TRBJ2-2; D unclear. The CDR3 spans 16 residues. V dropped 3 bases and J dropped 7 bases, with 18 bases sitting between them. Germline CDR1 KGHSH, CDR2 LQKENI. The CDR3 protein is CASSPLGPTSGGELFF. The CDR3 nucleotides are TGTGCCAGCTCACCCTTAGGACCAACGTCGGGCGGGGAGCTGTTTTTT. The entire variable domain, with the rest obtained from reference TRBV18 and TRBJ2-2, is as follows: NAGVMQNPRHLVRRRGQEARLRCSPMKGHSHVYWYRQLPEEGLKFMVYLQKENIIDESGMPKERFSAEFPKEGPSILRIQQVVRGDSAAYFCASSPLGPTSGGELFFGEGSRLTVL.

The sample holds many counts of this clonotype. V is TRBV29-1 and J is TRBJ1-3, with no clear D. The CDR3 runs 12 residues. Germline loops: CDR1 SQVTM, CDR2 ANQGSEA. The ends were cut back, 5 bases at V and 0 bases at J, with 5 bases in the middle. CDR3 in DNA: TGCAGCGTTCAGATCTCTGGAAACACCATATATTTT. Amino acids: CSVQISGNTIYF.

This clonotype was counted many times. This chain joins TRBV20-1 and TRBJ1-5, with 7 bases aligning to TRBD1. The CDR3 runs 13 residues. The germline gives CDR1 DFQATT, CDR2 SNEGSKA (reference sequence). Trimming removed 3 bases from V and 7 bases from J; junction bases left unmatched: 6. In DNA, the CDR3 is TGCAGTGCTAGTTTACCGGGACAGCAGCCCCAGCATTTT. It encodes CSASLPGQQPQHF.

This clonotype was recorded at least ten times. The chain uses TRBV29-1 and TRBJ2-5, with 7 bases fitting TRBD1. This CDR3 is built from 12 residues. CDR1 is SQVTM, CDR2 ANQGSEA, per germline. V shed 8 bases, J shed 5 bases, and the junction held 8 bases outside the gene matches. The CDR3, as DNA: TGCAGCTTCAAGACAGGGACGGAGACCCAGTACTTC. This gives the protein CSFKTGTETQYF.

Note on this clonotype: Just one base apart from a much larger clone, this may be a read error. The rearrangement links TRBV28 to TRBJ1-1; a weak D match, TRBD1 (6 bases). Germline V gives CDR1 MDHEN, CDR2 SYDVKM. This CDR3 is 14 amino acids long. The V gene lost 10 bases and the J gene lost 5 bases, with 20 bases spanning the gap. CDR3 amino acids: CATSPQGGRTEAFF. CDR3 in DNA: TGTGCCACCAGCCCACAGGGAGGCCGGACTGAAGCTTTCTTT.

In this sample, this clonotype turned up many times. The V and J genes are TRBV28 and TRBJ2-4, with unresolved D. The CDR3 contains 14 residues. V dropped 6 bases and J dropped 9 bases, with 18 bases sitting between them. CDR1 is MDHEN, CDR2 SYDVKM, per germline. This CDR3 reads CASSSDGLAGIQYF. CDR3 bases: TGTGCCAGCAGCTCAGACGGCTTAGCTGGCATTCAGTACTTC.

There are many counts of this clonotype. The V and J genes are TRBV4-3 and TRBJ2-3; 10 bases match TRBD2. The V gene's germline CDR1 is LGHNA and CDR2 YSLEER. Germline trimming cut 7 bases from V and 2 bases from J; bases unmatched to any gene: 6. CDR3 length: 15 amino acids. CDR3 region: CASTVAGGSTDTQYF. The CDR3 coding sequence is TGCGCCAGCACTGTAGCGGGGGGTTCCACAGATACGCAGTATTTT.

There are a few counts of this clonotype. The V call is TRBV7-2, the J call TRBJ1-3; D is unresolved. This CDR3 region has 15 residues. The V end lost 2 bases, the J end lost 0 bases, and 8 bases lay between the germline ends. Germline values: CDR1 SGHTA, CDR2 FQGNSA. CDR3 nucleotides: TGTGCCAGCAGCTTAACCGCAGTCTCTGGAAACACCATATATTTT. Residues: CASSLTAVSGNTIYF.

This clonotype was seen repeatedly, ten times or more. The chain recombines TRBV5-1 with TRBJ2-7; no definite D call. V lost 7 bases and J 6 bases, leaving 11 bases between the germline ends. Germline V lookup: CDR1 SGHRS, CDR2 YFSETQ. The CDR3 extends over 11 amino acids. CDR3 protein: CASGDSSEQYF. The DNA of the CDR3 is TGCGCCAGCGGGGATAGCTCCGAGCAGTACTTC.

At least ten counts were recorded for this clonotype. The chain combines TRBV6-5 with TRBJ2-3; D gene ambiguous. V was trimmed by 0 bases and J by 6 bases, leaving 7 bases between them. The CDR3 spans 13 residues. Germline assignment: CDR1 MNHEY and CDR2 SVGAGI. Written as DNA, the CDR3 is TGTGCCAGCAGTTACTCGAAATTCGATACGCAGTATTTT. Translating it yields CASSYSKFDTQYF.

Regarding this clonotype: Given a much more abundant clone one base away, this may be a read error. In DNA form, the CDR3 reads TGTACCAGCAAGCAAGGGGCGAGGTACGAGCAGTACTTC. Residues: CTSKQGARYEQYF. The genes are TRBV12-3 or TRBV12-4 and TRBJ2-7; D is perhaps TRBD1 (5 bases). The CDR3 is 13 amino acids.

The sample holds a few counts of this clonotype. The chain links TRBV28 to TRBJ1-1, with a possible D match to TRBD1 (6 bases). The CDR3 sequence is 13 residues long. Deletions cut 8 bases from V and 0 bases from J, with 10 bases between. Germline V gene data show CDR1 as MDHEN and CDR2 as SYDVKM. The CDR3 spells CASSSGVNTEAFF. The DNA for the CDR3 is TGTGCCAGCTCCTCAGGGGTGAACACTGAAGCTTTCTTT.

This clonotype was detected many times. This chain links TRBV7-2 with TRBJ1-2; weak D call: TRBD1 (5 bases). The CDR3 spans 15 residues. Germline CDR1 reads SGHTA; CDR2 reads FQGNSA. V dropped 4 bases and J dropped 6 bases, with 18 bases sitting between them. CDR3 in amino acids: CASSSDTQGGNGYTF. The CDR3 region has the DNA TGTGCCAGCAGCTCGGATACCCAGGGAGGGAATGGCTACACCTTC.